Listed below are T cell receptor beta chains from one sample, sequenced in a study of blood T cell repertoires in COVID-19. This table comes from immunoSEQ multiplex PCR, and its TCRdb copy is limited to in-frame clones, with some not included. The table includes some 89,000 clones, more than 65% detected once. The sequencing input was peripheral blood. The receptors originated from a man in his sixties with acute or convalescent COVID-19. CDR3s include the opening cysteine and the closing phenylalanine or tryptophan. The D gene is left open where the match is weak. Only some rows state a clone size, as once, few, many or a class for expanded clones.

>TRBV24-1|-|-|TRBJ2-1
TGTGCCACCAGTCCTACCCTGGGAGGGGGGCAGTTCTTC
CATSPTLGGGQFF
>TRBV29-1|-|-|TRBJ2-5
TGCAGCGTTTACGGGACAGCGGGAGAAGAGACCCAGTACTTC
CSVYGTAGEETQYF
>TRBV28|-|-|TRBJ2-2
TGTGCCAGCAGTACTTTTTTGAGGGTTTGGGACACCGGGGAGCTGTTTTTT
CASSTFLRVWDTGELFF
>TRBV28|-|TRBD2|TRBJ2-4
TGTGCCAGCAGCAAAATAGCGGGAACCAAAAACATTCAGTACTTC
CASSKIAGTKNIQYF
>TRBV9|-|-|TRBJ1-3
TGTGCCAGCAGCGTAGGGTGGGCCGGCCCTGGAAACACCATATATTTT
CASSVGWAGPGNTIYF
>TRBV2|-|TRBD1|TRBJ1-2
TGTGCCAGCAGTGAAGAAAGGGGGCGCGGCTATGGCTACACCTTC
CASSEERGRGYGYTF
>TRBV12-5|-|-|TRBJ2-2
TGTGCTAGTGGTTTGGTACTTGGACAGACCGGGGAGCTGTTTTTT
CASGLVLGQTGELFF
>TRBV12-5|-|TRBD2|TRBJ2-1
TGTGCTAGTGCCCCGGGACTAGCGGGAGGCTCGAGCTCCTACAATGAGCAGTTCTTC
CASAPGLAGGSSSYNEQFF
>TRBV5-4|-|-|TRBJ1-1
TGTGCCAGCAGACGACAAGAGATGAACACTGAAGCTTTCTTT
CASRRQEMNTEAFF
>TRBV4-1|-|-|TRBJ1-5
TGCGCCAGCAGCCAAGGGGGCTGGGATGGGAGCAATCAGCCCCAGCATTTT
CASSQGGWDGSNQPQHF
>TRBV28|-|-|TRBJ2-7
TGTGCCAGCAGTTTAGGTACAGGGTGGACCTACGAGCAGTACTTC
CASSLGTGWTYEQYF
>TRBV28|-|TRBD1|TRBJ1-5
TGTGCCACGAACAGGGGGAATAGCAATCAGCCCCAGCATTTT
CATNRGNSNQPQHF
>TRBV6-2/TRBV6-3|-|TRBD2|TRBJ2-1
TGTGCCAGCAGGCCTACTAGCGGGAGTATCAATGAGCAGTTCTTC
CASRPTSGSINEQFF
>TRBV14|-|TRBD2|TRBJ2-7
TGTGCCAGCAGCCGCCAACCGGGACTAGCGGGGGAGATCTACGAGCAGTACTTC
CASSRQPGLAGEIYEQYF
>TRBV2|-|-|TRBJ2-7
TGTGCCAGCACCCGGGATTCCTACGAGCAGTACTTC
CASTRDSYEQYF
>TRBV6-4|once|-|TRBJ1-1
TGTGCCAGCAGGGACTGGGCGTATGAAGCTTTCTTT
CASRDWAYEAFF
>TRBV27|-|TRBD1|TRBJ2-2
TGTGCCAGCAGGAGCAGGACAGGGCTTAGCACCGGGGAGCTGTTTTTT
CASRSRTGLSTGELFF
>TRBV18|-|TRBD1|TRBJ1-4
TGTGCCAGCTCACCCCGGAAAACCGGGACAGGCTCCCCCATGGAAAAACTGTTTTTT
CASSPRKTGTGSPMEKLFF
>TRBV9|-|TRBD1|TRBJ2-5
TGTGCCAGCAGCCCCGCCGGGACAGGGGGCTTTGAGACCCAGTACTTC
CASSPAGTGGFETQYF
>TRBV18|-|-|TRBJ2-5
TGTGCCAGCTCACCATTAACAGACCAAGAGACCCAGTACTTC
CASSPLTDQETQYF
>TRBV19|-|TRBD2|TRBJ2-2
TGTGCCAGCTCGGGACTAGCGGGCACCGGGGAGCTGTTTTTT
CASSGLAGTGELFF
>TRBV18|-|-|TRBJ2-2
TGTGCCAGCTCAGTTTTGGCATCAAACACCGGGGAGCTGTTTTTT
CASSVLASNTGELFF
>TRBV11-3|-|TRBD1|TRBJ1-1
TGTGCCAGCAGCTTAGGGACAGGGAATCCTGAAGCTTTCTTT
CASSLGTGNPEAFF
>TRBV7-2|-|-|TRBJ2-3
TGTGCCAGCAGCTCTACGTCTCGTGGGGCCGATACGCAGTATTTT
CASSSTSRGADTQYF
>TRBV3-1/TRBV3-2|-|-|TRBJ2-1
TGTGCCAGCAGCCAACTGGCGGGGGCCTCCTACAATGAGCAGTTCTTC
CASSQLAGASYNEQFF